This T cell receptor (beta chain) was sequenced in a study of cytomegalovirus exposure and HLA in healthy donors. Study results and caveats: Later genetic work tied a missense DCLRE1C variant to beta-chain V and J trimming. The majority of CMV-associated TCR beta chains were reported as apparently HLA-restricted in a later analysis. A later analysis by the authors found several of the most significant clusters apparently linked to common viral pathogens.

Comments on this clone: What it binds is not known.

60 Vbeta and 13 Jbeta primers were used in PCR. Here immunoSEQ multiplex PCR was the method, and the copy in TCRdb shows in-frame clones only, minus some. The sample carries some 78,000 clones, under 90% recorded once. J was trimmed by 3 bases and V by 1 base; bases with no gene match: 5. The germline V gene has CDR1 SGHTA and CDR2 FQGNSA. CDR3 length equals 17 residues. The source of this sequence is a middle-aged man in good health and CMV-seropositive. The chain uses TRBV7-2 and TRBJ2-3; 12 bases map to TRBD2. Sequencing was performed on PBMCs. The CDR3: CASSLDGLAGLTDTQYF. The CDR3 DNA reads TGTGCCAGCAGCTTAGATGGACTAGCGGGATTAACAGATACGCAGTATTTT.